Below, one TCR beta chain is given with its context. This record belongs to a study of blood T cell repertoires in COVID-19. Turning to the study itself: Spain, Italy and the United States supplied samples that represented acute and convalescent COVID-19. The analysed material was cDNA or gDNA that came from T cells, B-cell-depleted T cells, or PBMCs.

Authors' analysis steps: Scientists estimated how many nucleated cells there were by amplifying reference gene primers. Produced via immunoSEQ multiplex PCR; TCRdb's table is partial and in-frame only. The V and J calls and the clone size are those of that table, but D and trimming were determined from the DNA. The sample lists 100,000 to 120,000 clones; approximately 88% were seen once. CDR1 is SGHVS and CDR2 is FNYEAQ in the germline V gene. Trimming stripped 2 bases from V and 0 bases from J, with 9 bases between. This CDR3 spans 15 amino acids. This receptor was identified in a woman aged 40 to 50 with acute or convalescent COVID-19. V and J are TRBV7-6 and TRBJ2-3; D not certain. Sequencing was carried out using peripheral blood. The chain's CDR3 is CASSLLGSSTDTQYF. Here the CDR3 DNA reads TGTGCCAGCAGCTTACTAGGTTCTAGCACAGATACGCAGTATTTT.